This passage covers 9 T cell receptor beta chains from one sample sequenced in a study of post-analysis software for immune sequencing data. Their target antigens are unknown. Whole-study results and caveats: The five TRBV segments detected at higher frequency in patients than in controls included TRBV5-6, TRBV5-1 and TRBV20-1.

Unique-molecular-identifier-tagged TCR beta cDNA libraries were used. TCRdb processed the PCR reads anew with MiXCR; each CDR3 protein has one entry. This repertoire shows a few hundred thousand distinct CDR3 sequences, about 40% found once; its top ten account for less than 10%. Sequences were obtained from blood. These receptors all stem from a girl aged 2-10 years with multiple sclerosis.

This clonotype was counted between two and nine times. This sequence joins TRBV6-5 and TRBJ1-4, with D maybe TRBD1 (5 bases). CDR1 and CDR2 (germline): MNHEY, SVGAGI. The CDR3 extends over 14 amino acids. Trimming removed 0 bases at V and 8 bases at J, with 10 bases between. This chain's CDR3 is CASSYSQGGEKLFF. The CDR3 DNA follows: TGTGCCAGCAGTTACTCCCAGGGTGGGGAAAAACTGTTTTTT.

The sample holds a few counts of this clonotype. The chain couples TRBV20-1 to TRBJ1-2; D is possibly TRBD1 (6 bases). V lost 0 bases, J lost 5 bases, and 19 bases lay in between. The CDR3 totals 16 residues. The germline V gene has CDR1 DFQATT and CDR2 SNEGSKA (reference sequence). The CDR3: CSARDLPATGFYGYTF. CDR3 bases: TGCAGTGCTAGAGACCTCCCCGCAACAGGGTTTTATGGCTACACCTTC.

This clonotype was detected only a few times. The chain recombines TRBV15 with TRBJ2-7, with D possibly matching TRBD2 (6 bases). The germline V and J ends were trimmed by 1 base and 3 bases, with 10 bases remaining between them. The CDR3 contains 14 residues. Germline-derived CDR1 and CDR2 are LNHNV and YYDKDF (reference sequence). In nucleotides, the CDR3 is TGTGCCACCAGCAGAGCCGCGACTAGCTACGAGCAGTACTTC. This gives the protein CATSRAATSYEQYF.

CDR3 amino acids: CASSQELGQANTIYF. The CDR3 DNA reads TGTGCCAGCAGCCAAGAGTTGGGACAGGCAAACACCATATATTTT. The V gene is TRBV3-1, the J gene TRBJ1-3; 8 positions agree with TRBD1. CDR1 is LGHDT, CDR2 YNNKEL, per germline (reference sequence). The CDR3 runs 15 residues. V was clipped by 0 bases and J by 6 bases; unmatched bases: 4.

The V gene is TRBV5-1, the J gene TRBJ1-6, with a tentative D call TRBD1 (6 bases). The CDR3 spans 16 residues. Germline V lookup: CDR1 SGHRS, CDR2 YFSETQ. V lost 0 bases and J 7 bases, leaving 14 bases between the germline ends. CDR3 protein: CASSLAGGGGNSPLHF. CDR3 bases: TGCGCCAGCAGCTTGGCCGGCGGGGGCGGAAATTCACCCCTCCACTTT.

This clonotype appeared a few times. The rearrangement links TRBV5-1 to TRBJ1-2; D is uncertain. Trimming pared 0 bases from V and 3 bases from J, leaving 6 bases between. The germline gives CDR1 SGHRS, CDR2 YFSETQ. There are 13 residues in the CDR3. In DNA form, the CDR3 reads TGCGCCAGCAGCTTGGAGGGCCACTATGGCTACACCTTC. This translates into CASSLEGHYGYTF.

The chain combines TRBV15 with TRBJ2-7; 12 nucleotides line up with TRBD2. With 0 bases clipped from V and 4 bases from J, the junction kept 10 bases outside the gene matches. The CDR3 runs 18 residues. Germline-derived CDR1 and CDR2 are LNHNV and YYDKDF (reference sequence). The CDR3 DNA sequence: TGTGCCACCAGCAGAGACGGGCTAGCGGGAGGGTTAACGTACGAGCAGTACTTC. It codes for CATSRDGLAGGLTYEQYF.

This clonotype was observed a handful of times. This chain connects TRBV20-1 to TRBJ1-6; TRBD1 might be the D (5 bases). V lost 7 bases and J 5 bases, leaving 12 bases between the germline ends. The CDR3 totals 13 residues. In germline, CDR1 is DFQATT, CDR2 SNEGSKA (reference sequence). CDR3: CSVGGGNNSPLHF. The CDR3 region has the DNA TGCAGTGTTGGCGGGGGAAATAATTCACCCCTCCACTTT.

The V and J genes are TRBV12-3 or TRBV12-4 and TRBJ1-2; 9 bases map to TRBD1. Trimming took 3 bases from V and 5 from J; bases not matched to a gene: 4. There are 14 residues in the CDR3. CDR3 nucleotides: TGTGCCAGCAGTTTCGGGGACAGGGCTTATGGCTACACCTTC. Its protein is CASSFGDRAYGYTF.